What follows are 10 T cell receptor beta chains derived from one specimen sequenced in a study of blood T cell repertoires in COVID-19. Sequencing used immunoSEQ multiplex PCR; TCRdb keeps in-frame clones, though not all of them. The profile shows approximately 58,000 clones, 81% of them singletons. Input material: peripheral blood. All receptors derive from a man aged 60 to 69 with COVID-19, enrolled during active disease.

The V call is TRBV3-1 (or the pseudogene TRBV3-2), the J call TRBJ2-2; D is uncertain. Germline V CDR1 and CDR2: LGHDT, YNNKEL (reference sequence). This CDR3 has 18 amino acids. V was pared by 4 bases and J by 2 bases, with 20 bases between. The CDR3 is CASSLLTQGYSNTGELFF. The CDR3 DNA reads as TGTGCCAGCAGCCTCTTAACTCAAGGTTACAGTAACACCGGGGAGCTGTTTTTT.

The rearrangement uses TRBV5-1 and TRBJ2-5; no clear D. There are 16 residues in the CDR3. Germline V CDR1 and CDR2: SGHRS, YFSETQ. V lost 0 bases to trimming and J lost 1 base, with 13 bases between them. The CDR3 reads CASSLAGVTAQETQYF. CDR3 DNA sequence: TGCGCCAGCAGCTTGGCCGGTGTAACAGCCCAAGAGACCCAGTACTTC.

The chain employs TRBV2 and TRBJ2-4; 10 bases map to TRBD2. CDR1 is SNHLY, CDR2 FYNNEI, per germline. V lost 10 bases and J lost 3; bases outside the gene matches: 15. This CDR3 comprises 17 residues. The CDR3 bases are TGTGCCACCTGGGATAGCGGGGGGTTTGGGAGCAAAAACATTCAGTACTTC. Amino acids: CATWDSGGFGSKNIQYF.

The chain recombines TRBV5-6 with TRBJ2-1; the match to TRBD2 covers 11 bases. This CDR3 spans 15 amino acids. With V trimmed by 5 bases and J by 2 bases, 3 bases remained unmatched. The germline gives CDR1 SGHDT, CDR2 YYEEEE. The CDR3 coding sequence is TGTGCCAGCAGACAACTAGCGGGGGCCTACAATGAGCAGTTCTTC. This sequence encodes CASRQLAGAYNEQFF.

This chain links TRBV14 with TRBJ1-6; 9 nucleotides agree with TRBD1. Germline trimming cut 6 bases from V and 7 bases from J; bases unmatched to any gene: 4. CDR1 and CDR2 from the germline V gene are SGHDN and FVKESK. CDR3 size: 14 residues. The CDR3 nucleotides are TGTGCCAGCAGGGGACAGGGATTAAATTCACCCCTCCACTTT. Protein product: CASRGQGLNSPLHF.

The chain links TRBV19 to TRBJ2-1; perhaps TRBD1 as D (7 bases). The CDR3 loop spans 16 amino acids. The germline V gene has CDR1 LNHDA and CDR2 SQIVND (reference sequence). Trimming removed 7 bases from V and 4 bases from J, with 20 bases in between. CDR3 nucleotide sequence: TGTGCCAGTACAGGGGGGTCTCCCACGTTTTACAATGAGCAGTTCTTC. Translation: CASTGGSPTFYNEQFF.

V is TRBV14 and J is TRBJ2-3; TRBD1 might be the D (5 bases). Per germline, CDR1 SGHDN and CDR2 FVKESK. Trimming took off 5 bases at V and 6 bases at J, with 12 bases between the two ends. The CDR3 has 13 residues. The CDR3 spells CASSDSLSDTQYF. CDR3 bases: TGTGCCAGCAGCGACAGTCTGTCGGATACGCAGTATTTT.

This clone was picked up a small number of times. The rearrangement links TRBV6-5 to TRBJ2-7; 7 bases line up with TRBD1. Germline values: CDR1 MNHEY, CDR2 SVGAGI. The trim removed 6 bases at V and 6 bases at J, leaving 5 bases unmatched. The CDR3 has 12 amino acids. The CDR3 DNA reads as TGTGCCAGCAGAGTCCAGGGGGTCGAGCAGTACTTC. Encoded protein: CASRVQGVEQYF.

CDR3 loop: CAISPSGRALDTQYF. The DNA of the CDR3 is TGTGCCATCAGCCCTAGCGGGAGGGCCTTAGATACGCAGTATTTT. The chain combines TRBV10-3 with TRBJ2-3, with 12 bases fitting TRBD2. This CDR3 region has 15 residues. Looked up from germline, CDR1 is ENHRY and CDR2 is SYGVKD. The V segment lost 6 bases and the J segment 5 bases; nucleotides outside the gene matches: 6.

Only a few counts were recorded for this clone. The junction shows a germline mismatch at one end, possibly a read error. The gene calls are TRBV7-7 and TRBJ2-1; 10 bases match TRBD2. The CDR3 totals 15 residues. Germline CDR1 reads SSHAT; CDR2 reads FNYEAQ (reference sequence). The CDR3 loop reads CASSLGSGRNNEQFF. In DNA form, the CDR3 reads TGTGCTAGCAGCTTGGGTAGCGGGAGGAACAATGAGCAGTTCTTC.